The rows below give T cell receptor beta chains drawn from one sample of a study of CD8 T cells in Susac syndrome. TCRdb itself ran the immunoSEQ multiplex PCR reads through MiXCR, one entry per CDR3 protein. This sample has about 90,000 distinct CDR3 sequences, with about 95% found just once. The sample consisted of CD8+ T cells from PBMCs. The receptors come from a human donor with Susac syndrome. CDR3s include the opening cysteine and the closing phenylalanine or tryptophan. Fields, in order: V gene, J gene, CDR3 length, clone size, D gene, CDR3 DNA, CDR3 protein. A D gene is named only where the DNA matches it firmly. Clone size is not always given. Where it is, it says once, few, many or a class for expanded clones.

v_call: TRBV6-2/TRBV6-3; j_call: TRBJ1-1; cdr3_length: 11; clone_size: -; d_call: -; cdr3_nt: TGTGCCAGCGAGGGGAACACTGAAGCTTTCTTT; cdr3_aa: CASEGNTEAFF
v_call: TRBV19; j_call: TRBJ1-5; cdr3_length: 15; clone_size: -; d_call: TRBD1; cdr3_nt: TGTGCCACCCGGACAGGGGGCTGGAGCAATCAGCCCCAGCATTTT; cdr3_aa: CATRTGGWSNQPQHF
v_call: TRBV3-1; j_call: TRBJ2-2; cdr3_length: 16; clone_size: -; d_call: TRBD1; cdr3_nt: TGTGCCAGCAGCCAAGACGGACAGGAAAACACCGGGGAGCTGTTTTTT; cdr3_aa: CASSQDGQENTGELFF
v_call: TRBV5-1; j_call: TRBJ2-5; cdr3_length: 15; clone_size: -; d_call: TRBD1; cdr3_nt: TGCGCCAGCAGCCCGGGACAGGAGCTTCAAGAGACCCAGTACTTC; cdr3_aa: CASSPGQELQETQYF
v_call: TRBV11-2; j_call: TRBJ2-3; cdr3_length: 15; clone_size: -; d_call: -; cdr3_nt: TGTGCCAGCAGCTTAAGGGGGGTAAGCACAGATACGCAGTATTTT; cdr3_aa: CASSLRGVSTDTQYF
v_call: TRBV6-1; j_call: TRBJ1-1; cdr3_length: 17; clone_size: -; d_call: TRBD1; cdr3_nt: TGTGCCAGCAATAACCCGTCCCCAGGGCAGGGGGACGCTGAAGCTTTCTTT; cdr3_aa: CASNNPSPGQGDAEAFF
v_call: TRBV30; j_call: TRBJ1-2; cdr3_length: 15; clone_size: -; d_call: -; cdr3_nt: TGTGCCTGGAGTATTGCCCTGGGTGCTAACTATGGCTACACCTTC; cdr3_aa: CAWSIALGANYGYTF
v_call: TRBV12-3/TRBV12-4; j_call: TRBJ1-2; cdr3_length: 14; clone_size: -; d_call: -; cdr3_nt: TGTGCCAGCAGCCCGCCCTTGGTAGACTATGGCTACACCTTC; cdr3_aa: CASSPPLVDYGYTF
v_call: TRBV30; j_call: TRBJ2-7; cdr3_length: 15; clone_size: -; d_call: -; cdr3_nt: TGTGCCTGGAGTATAGGGACCGATAGCTCCTACGAGCAGTACTTC; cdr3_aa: CAWSIGTDSSYEQYF
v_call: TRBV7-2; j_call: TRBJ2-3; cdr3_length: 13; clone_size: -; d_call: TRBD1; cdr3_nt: TGTGCCAGCAGCTGGACAGGGACAGATACGCAGTATTTT; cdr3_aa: CASSWTGTDTQYF
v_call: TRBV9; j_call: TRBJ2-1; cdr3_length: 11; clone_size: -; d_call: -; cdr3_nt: TGTGCCAGCAGTGGGATTAATGAGCAGTTCTTC; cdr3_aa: CASSGINEQFF
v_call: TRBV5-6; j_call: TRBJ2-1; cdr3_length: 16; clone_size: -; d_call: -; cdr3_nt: TGTGCCAGCAGCGAGATCCCCGGGCCGCCGGCCGCGGGGCAGTTCTTC; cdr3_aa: CASSEIPGPPAAGQFF
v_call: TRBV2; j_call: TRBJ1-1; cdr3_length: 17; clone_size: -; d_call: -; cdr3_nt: TGTGCCAGCAGTTCCAATACCATGACAGACATGAACACTGAAGCTTTCTTT; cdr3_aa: CASSSNTMTDMNTEAFF
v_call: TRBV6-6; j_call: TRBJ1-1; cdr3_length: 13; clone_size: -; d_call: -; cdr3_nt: TGTGCCAGCACCGACGGCCCAGGGAATGCGGCTTTCTTT; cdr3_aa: CASTDGPGNAAFF
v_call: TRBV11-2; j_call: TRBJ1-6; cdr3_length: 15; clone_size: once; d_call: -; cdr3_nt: TGTGCCAGCAGTATGAGCAGGACTCTTAATTCACCCCTCCACTTT; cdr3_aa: CASSMSRTLNSPLHF
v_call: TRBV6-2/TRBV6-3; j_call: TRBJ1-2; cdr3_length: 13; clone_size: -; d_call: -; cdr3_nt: TGTGCCAGCAGTTACTCGGAGGGCTATGGCTACACCTTC; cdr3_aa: CASSYSEGYGYTF
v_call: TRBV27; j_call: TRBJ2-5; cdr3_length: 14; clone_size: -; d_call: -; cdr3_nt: TGTGCCAGCAGTTTATCGAAAAGCGGGGAGACCCAGTACTTC; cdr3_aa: CASSLSKSGETQYF
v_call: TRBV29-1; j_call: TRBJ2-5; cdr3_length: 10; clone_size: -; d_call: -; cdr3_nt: TGCACGGTCGGCCAAGAGACCCAGTACTTC; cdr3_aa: CTVGQETQYF
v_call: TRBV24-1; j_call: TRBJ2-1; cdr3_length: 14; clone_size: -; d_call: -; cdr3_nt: TGTGCCACCAGTGACCCACACAGGGTCCATGAGCAGTTCTTC; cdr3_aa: CATSDPHRVHEQFF
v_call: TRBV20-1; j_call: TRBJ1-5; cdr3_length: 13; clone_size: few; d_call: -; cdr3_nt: TGCAGTGCTAGGGGGGACAGCAATCAGCCCCAGCATTTT; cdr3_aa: CSARGDSNQPQHF
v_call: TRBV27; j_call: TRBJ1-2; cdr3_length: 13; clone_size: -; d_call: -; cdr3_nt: TGTGCCAGCAGCGCAACCGACAGTGAAGGCTACACCTTC; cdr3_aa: CASSATDSEGYTF
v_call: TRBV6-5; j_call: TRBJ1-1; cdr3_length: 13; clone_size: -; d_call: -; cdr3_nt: TGTGCCAGCAGTCCCAATGCGAACACTGAAGCTTTCTTT; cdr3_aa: CASSPNANTEAFF
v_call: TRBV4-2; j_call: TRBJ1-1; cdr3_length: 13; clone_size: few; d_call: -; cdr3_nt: TGTGCCAGCAGCCCGACAGGCGTAACTGAAGCTTTCTTT; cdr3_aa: CASSPTGVTEAFF
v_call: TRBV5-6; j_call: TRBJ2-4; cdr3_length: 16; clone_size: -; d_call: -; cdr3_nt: TGTGCCAGCAGCCCCCGGGAGTGGGAATATGAAAACATTCAGTACTTC; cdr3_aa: CASSPREWEYENIQYF
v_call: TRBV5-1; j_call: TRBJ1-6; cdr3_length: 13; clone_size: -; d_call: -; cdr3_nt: TGCGCCACCTCAGAAGCCTGGGGTTCACCCCTCCACTTT; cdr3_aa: CATSEAWGSPLHF
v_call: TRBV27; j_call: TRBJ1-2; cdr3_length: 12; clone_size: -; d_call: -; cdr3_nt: TGTGCCAGCAGTTTCGCAGGATATGGCTACACCTTC; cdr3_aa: CASSFAGYGYTF
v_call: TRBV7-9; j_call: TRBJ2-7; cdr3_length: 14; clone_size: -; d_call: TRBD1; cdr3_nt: TGTGCCAGCAGCTTAGGTTCAGGGGGCGACGAGCAGTACTTC; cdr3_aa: CASSLGSGGDEQYF
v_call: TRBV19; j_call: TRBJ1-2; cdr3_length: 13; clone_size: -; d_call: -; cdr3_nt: TGTGCCAGTAGAGGGGACTGGATCGGCGGCTACACCTTC; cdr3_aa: CASRGDWIGGYTF
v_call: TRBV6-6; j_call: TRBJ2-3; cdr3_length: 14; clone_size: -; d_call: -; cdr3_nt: TGTGCCAGCAGTTTCAGGAGTGGCACAGATACGCAGTATTTT; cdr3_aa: CASSFRSGTDTQYF
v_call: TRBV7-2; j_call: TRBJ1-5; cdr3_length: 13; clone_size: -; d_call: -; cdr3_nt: TGTGCCAGCAGCCCAAGCCCGGATCAGCCCCAGCATTTT; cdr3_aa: CASSPSPDQPQHF
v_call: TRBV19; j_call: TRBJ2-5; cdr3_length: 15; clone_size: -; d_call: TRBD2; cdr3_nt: TGTGCCAGTAGACGGACTAGCGGGGGGGCGGAGACCCAGTACTTC; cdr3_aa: CASRRTSGGAETQYF